A selection of T cell receptor beta chains follows, all from one sample in a study of blood T cell repertoires in COVID-19. Here immunoSEQ multiplex PCR was the method, and the copy in TCRdb shows in-frame clones only, minus some. The sample yields 200,000 to 250,000 clones, about 91% seen once. The sequenced sample was peripheral blood. The origin of the receptors is a woman aged 40-49 years with acute or convalescent COVID-19. The CDR3 runs from the conserved cysteine through the conserved F or W. The order of the fields is clone size, J gene, V gene, D gene, CDR3 protein, CDR3 DNA. D genes are given only for firm matches. Only part of the rows carry a size: once, few, many, or a class if the clone is expanded.

>once|TRBJ1-2|TRBV18|-
CASSPSQGNYGYTF
TGTGCCAGCTCTCCGTCCCAGGGGAACTATGGCTACACCTTC
>once|TRBJ1-1|TRBV5-4|-
CASSLQEANTEAFF
TGTGCCAGCAGCTTGCAAGAGGCGAACACTGAAGCTTTCTTT
>few|TRBJ1-3|TRBV5-6|-
CASSLGPRTRNTIYF
TGTGCCAGCAGCTTGGGGCCCCGGACAAGGAACACCATATATTTT
>-|TRBJ2-3|TRBV6-5|TRBD1
CASSYSRQGATDTQYF
TGTGCCAGCAGTTACTCGCGACAGGGGGCTACAGATACGCAGTATTTT
>-|TRBJ1-3|TRBV3-1/TRBV3-2|-
CASTPGGVLTNTIYF
TGTGCCAGCACTCCGGGAGGGGTTCTAACAAACACCATATATTTT
>-|TRBJ2-5|TRBV24-1|-
CATSDGGPGTQYF
TGTGCCACCAGTGACGGGGGGCCGGGGACCCAGTACTTC
>-|TRBJ2-2|TRBV7-9|-
CASSSPVNTGELFF
TGTGCCAGCAGCTCGCCAGTAAACACCGGGGAGCTGTTTTTT
>-|TRBJ2-2|TRBV7-8|TRBD2
CASSLVRTSGGNANTGELFF
TGTGCCAGCAGCTTAGTCCGGACTAGCGGGGGGAACGCGAACACCGGGGAGCTGTTTTTT
>-|TRBJ2-3|TRBV3-1/TRBV3-2|TRBD2
CASSLSAGGTHTQYF
TGTGCCAGCAGCCTATCAGCCGGGGGGACCCATACGCAGTATTTT
>-|TRBJ1-2|TRBV5-6|-
CASSPTGLRYGYTF
TGTGCCAGCAGCCCCACAGGGTTACGGTATGGCTACACCTTC
>-|TRBJ1-1|TRBV2|-
CASSEARTRLQGGGAFF
TGTGCCAGCAGTGAAGCGCGTACGAGGTTGCAGGGCGGGGGAGCTTTCTTT
>-|TRBJ1-2|TRBV5-5|-
CASSFRPGVYGYTF
TGTGCCAGCAGCTTTCGGCCCGGGGTTTATGGCTACACCTTC
>-|TRBJ1-5|TRBV19|TRBD1
CASTRTGGYQPQHF
TGTGCCAGTACTAGGACAGGGGGTTATCAGCCCCAGCATTTT
>-|TRBJ1-2|TRBV5-1|-
CASSWNPGEPGRGDGYTF
TGCGCCAGCAGCTGGAACCCGGGAGAGCCAGGGCGAGGGGATGGCTACACCTTC
>-|TRBJ1-6|TRBV3-1/TRBV3-2|TRBD1
CASSQDPAGGHSPLHF
TGTGCCAGCAGCCAAGATCCGGCAGGGGGTCATTCACCCCTCCACTTT
>-|TRBJ1-1|TRBV27|-
CASSLNSAGRRDTEAFF
TGTGCCAGCAGTTTAAATTCGGCAGGGCGTAGGGACACTGAAGCTTTCTTT
>-|TRBJ1-1|TRBV4-1|-
CASSQLGISNTEAFF
TGCGCCAGCAGCCAACTCGGGATCTCGAACACTGAAGCTTTCTTT